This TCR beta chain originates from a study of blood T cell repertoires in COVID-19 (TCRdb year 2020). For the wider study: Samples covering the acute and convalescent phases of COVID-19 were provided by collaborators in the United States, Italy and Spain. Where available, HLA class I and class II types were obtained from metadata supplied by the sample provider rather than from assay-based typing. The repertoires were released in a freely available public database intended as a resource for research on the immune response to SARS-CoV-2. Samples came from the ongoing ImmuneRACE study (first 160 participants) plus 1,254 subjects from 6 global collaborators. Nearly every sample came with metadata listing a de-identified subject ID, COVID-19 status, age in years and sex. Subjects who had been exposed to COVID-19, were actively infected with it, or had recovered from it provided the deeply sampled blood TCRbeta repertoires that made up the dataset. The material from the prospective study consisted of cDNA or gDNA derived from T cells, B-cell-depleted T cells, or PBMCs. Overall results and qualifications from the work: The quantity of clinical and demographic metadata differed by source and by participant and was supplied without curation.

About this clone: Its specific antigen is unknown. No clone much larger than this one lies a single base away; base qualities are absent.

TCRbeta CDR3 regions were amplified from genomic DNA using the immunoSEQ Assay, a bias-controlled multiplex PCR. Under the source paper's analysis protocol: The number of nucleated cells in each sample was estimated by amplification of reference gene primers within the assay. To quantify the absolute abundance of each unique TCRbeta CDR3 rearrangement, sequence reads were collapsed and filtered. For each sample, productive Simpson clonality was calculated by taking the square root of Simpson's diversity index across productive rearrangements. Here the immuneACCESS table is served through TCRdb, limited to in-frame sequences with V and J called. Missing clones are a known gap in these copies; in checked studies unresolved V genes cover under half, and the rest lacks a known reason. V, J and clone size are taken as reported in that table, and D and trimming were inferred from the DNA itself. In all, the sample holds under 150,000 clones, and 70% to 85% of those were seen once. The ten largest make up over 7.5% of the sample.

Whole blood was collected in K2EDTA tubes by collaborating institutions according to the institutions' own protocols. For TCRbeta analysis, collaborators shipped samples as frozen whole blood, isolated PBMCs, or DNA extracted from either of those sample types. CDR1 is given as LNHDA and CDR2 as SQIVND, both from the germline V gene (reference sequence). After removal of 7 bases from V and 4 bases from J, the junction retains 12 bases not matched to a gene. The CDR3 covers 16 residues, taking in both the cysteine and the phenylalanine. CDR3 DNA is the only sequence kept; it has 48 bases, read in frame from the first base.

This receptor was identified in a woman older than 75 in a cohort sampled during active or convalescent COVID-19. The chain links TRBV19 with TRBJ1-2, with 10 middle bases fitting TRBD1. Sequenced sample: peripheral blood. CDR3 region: CASTRQGASWAYGYTF. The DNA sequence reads TGTGCCAGTACCAGACAGGGGGCTAGTTGGGCCTATGGCTACACCTTC.